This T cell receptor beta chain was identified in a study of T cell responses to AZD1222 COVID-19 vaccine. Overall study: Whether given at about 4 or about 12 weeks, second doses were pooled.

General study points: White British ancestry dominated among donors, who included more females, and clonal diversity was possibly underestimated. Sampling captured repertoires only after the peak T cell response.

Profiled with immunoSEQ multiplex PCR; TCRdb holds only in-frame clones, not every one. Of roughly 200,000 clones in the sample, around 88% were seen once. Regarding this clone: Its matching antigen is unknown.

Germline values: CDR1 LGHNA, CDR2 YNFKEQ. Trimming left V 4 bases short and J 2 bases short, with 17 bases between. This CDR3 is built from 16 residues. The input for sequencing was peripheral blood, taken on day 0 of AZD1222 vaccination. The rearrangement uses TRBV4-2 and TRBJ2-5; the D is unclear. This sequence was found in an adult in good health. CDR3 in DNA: TGTGCCAGCAGCCGAAGCAAAGCACAGTCGCAAGAGACCCAGTACTTC. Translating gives CASSRSKAQSQETQYF.